What follows are 20 T cell receptor beta chains derived from one specimen sequenced in a study of vaccination effects on CD4 cells after COVID-19. The method was immunoSEQ multiplex PCR; TCRdb's version includes in-frame clones alone and lacks a portion of them. The sample records 20,000 to 30,000 clones, 69% being singletons. Their specific antigens are unknown. Viral peptide pool expansion of antigen-specific CD4+ T cells preceded sequencing in the ViraFEST assay. With approximately ten days of culture completed, CD4+ T cells were isolated. The person was diagnosed with PCR-confirmed SARS-CoV-2 infection between March and December 2020. Specimen: CD4+ T cells from PBMCs cultured with SARS-CoV-2 spike peptides, collected before COVID-19 vaccination. The source of these receptors is a human donor who had a prior SARS-CoV-2 infection.

This sequence joins TRBV28 and TRBJ1-5; the D gene is possibly TRBD1 (6 bases). This CDR3 has 15 amino acids. V was shortened by 7 bases and J by 5 bases, with 18 bases between the two germline ends. In germline, CDR1 is MDHEN, CDR2 SYDVKM. CDR3 DNA: TGTGCCAGCACCAAAGGGGGGTTGAGGGATCAGCCCCAGCATTTT. This codes for CASTKGGLRDQPQHF.

This clone was picked up one time. This chain connects TRBV2 to TRBJ2-3; D remains ambiguous. Germline V gives CDR1 SNHLY, CDR2 FYNNEI. Between the trimmed V and J ends, which lost 6 bases and 2 bases, there was a span of 12 bases. The CDR3 extends over 14 amino acids. The CDR3 sequence: CASSISPFTDTQYF. The CDR3 DNA follows: TGTGCCAGCAGCATCTCGCCCTTCACAGATACGCAGTATTTT.

This clone was detected a few times. This chain links TRBV5-6 with TRBJ1-1, with D perhaps TRBD1 (5 bases). The V end lost 5 bases, the J end lost 5 bases, and 16 bases lay between the germline ends. This CDR3 comprises 14 residues. CDR1 is SGHDT, CDR2 YYEEEE, per germline. CDR3 region: CASSRDLRGTEAFF. In DNA form, the CDR3 reads TGTGCCAGCAGTCGGGACCTTCGCGGGACTGAAGCTTTCTTT.

This clone has more than one count but fewer than ten. V and J are TRBV6-1 and TRBJ1-1; 8 bases are shared with TRBD1. The V gene's germline CDR1 is MNHNS and CDR2 SASEGT. This CDR3 comprises 13 residues. With 1 base clipped from V and 8 bases from J, the junction kept 3 bases outside the gene matches. In nucleotides, the CDR3 is TGTGCCAGCAGTGAAGGGAGGACAGGGGAAGCTTTCTTT. The encoded protein is CASSEGRTGEAFF.

V and J are TRBV11-1 and TRBJ2-5, with 14 bases fitting TRBD2. V trimming: 6 bases; J trimming: 7 bases; junction bases outside the gene matches: 10. Looked up from germline, CDR1 is SGHAT and CDR2 is FQDESV (reference sequence). CDR3 length: 16 amino acids. The CDR3 DNA follows: TGTGCCAGCAGTCCCCCCGGGACTAGCGGGGGAGGGACCCAGTACTTC. This translates into CASSPPGTSGGGTQYF.

CDR3 DNA sequence: TGTGCCAGCAGCCCACATCCGGGACAGGCGGATACCTTC. Translated, it gives CASSPHPGQADTF. The chain recombines TRBV4-2 with TRBJ1-2; 8 nucleotides agree with TRBD1. Germline lookup yields CDR1 LGHNA and CDR2 YNFKEQ. The junction had 12 bases not matched to a gene; V was cut back by 4 bases and J by 14 bases. CDR3 length: 13 residues.

The rearrangement uses TRBV7-6 and TRBJ1-3; a weak D match, TRBD1 (5 bases). The CDR3 is 16 residues long. The V gene lost 5 bases and the J gene lost 4 bases, with 18 bases spanning the gap. In germline, CDR1 is SGHVS, CDR2 FNYEAQ. DNA for the CDR3: TGTGCCAGCAGCAGTACCCCCGGGACCCTAGGAAACACCATATATTTT. Translated: CASSSTPGTLGNTIYF.

CDR3: CASSPMGTRITGELFF. CDR3 bases: TGTGCCAGCTCACCAATGGGGACGAGGATAACCGGGGAGCTGTTTTTT. This sequence joins TRBV18 and TRBJ2-2; D is possibly TRBD1 or TRBD2 (5 bases each). CDR1 and CDR2 (germline): KGHSH, LQKENI. The germline V and J ends were trimmed by 2 bases and 5 bases, with 15 bases remaining between them. This CDR3 has 16 residues.

The chain uses TRBV5-1 and TRBJ2-1; 10 positions agree with TRBD2. The germline V gene encodes CDR1 SGHRS and CDR2 YFSETQ. The CDR3 has 15 amino acids. With V trimmed by 5 bases and J by 4 bases, 6 bases remained unmatched. The CDR3 sequence: CASRMNSGGYNEQFF. CDR3 nucleotide sequence: TGCGCCAGCAGGATGAATAGCGGGGGGTACAATGAGCAGTTCTTC.

The chain has TRBV30 and TRBJ2-7; 11 positions match TRBD2. CDR3 length equals 17 residues. With 1 base clipped from V and 4 bases from J, the junction kept 12 bases outside the gene matches. Germline V gives CDR1 GTSNPN, CDR2 SVGIG (reference sequence). Here the CDR3 DNA reads TGTGCCTGGAGTGGGGGGACTAGCGGAGGGGGGTCGTACGAGCAGTACTTC. This translates into CAWSGGTSGGGSYEQYF.

This chain uses TRBV4-1 with TRBJ1-2; 9 nucleotides align to TRBD1. The CDR3 runs to 15 residues. Trimming took 2 bases from V and 6 from J; bases not matched to a gene: 7. The V gene's germline CDR1 is MGHRA and CDR2 YSYEKL. CDR3 nucleotide sequence: TGCGCCAGCAGCCAACCACAGGACAGGGGTAATGGCTACACCTTC. Protein sequence: CASSQPQDRGNGYTF.

The CDR3 protein is CSVPRGLQGPTLRWGYTF. CDR3 coding DNA: TGCAGCGTTCCCCGGGGCCTCCAGGGACCTACACTTCGCTGGGGCTACACCTTC. The chain couples TRBV29-1 to TRBJ1-2; tentative D call: TRBD1 (5 bases). There are 18 residues in the CDR3. In germline, CDR1 is SQVTM, CDR2 ANQGSEA. The V gene lost 5 bases and the J gene lost 8 bases, with 33 bases spanning the gap.

This clone came up once. This chain uses TRBV6-5 with TRBJ2-5, with TRBD2 matching 7 bases. V dropped 2 bases and J dropped 4; count of bases not matched to a gene: 7. The V gene's germline CDR1 is MNHEY and CDR2 SVGAGI. CDR3 size: 15 residues. The CDR3 is CASSYGGRRGETQYF. CDR3 bases: TGTGCCAGCAGTTACGGCGGGAGACGAGGAGAGACCCAGTACTTC.

The genes are TRBV5-1 and TRBJ2-7; possible D gene TRBD1, 5 bases. Germline values: CDR1 SGHRS, CDR2 YFSETQ. The CDR3 runs 13 residues. The V and J ends lost 3 bases and 5 bases respectively, with 12 bases between them. This CDR3 reads CASSSAAGHEQYF. The DNA for the CDR3 is TGCGCCAGCAGCTCGGCCGCAGGGCACGAGCAGTACTTC.

J is TRBJ2-1 and V is TRBV29-1, with 10 bases fitting TRBD1. Germline V gene data show CDR1 as SQVTM and CDR2 as ANQGSEA. Germline trimming cut 4 bases from V and 4 bases from J; bases unmatched to any gene: 4. CDR3 length: 14 residues. The CDR3 region has the DNA TGCAGCGTTGCCCGGGACAGGGGTTACAATGAGCAGTTCTTC. Protein product: CSVARDRGYNEQFF.

The CDR3 coding sequence is TGTGCCAGCAGTTCCGGGACCATACGACGAAATGAGCAGTTCTTC. It is translated as CASSSGTIRRNEQFF. The V gene is TRBV7-2, the J gene TRBJ2-1; D tentatively fits TRBD1 or TRBD2 (5 bases each). Trimming left V 6 bases short and J 7 bases short, with 19 bases between. Germline assignment: CDR1 SGHTA and CDR2 FQGNSA. The CDR3 has 15 residues.

V and J are TRBV20-1 and TRBJ2-5, with D possibly TRBD1 on 5 matching bases. This CDR3 comprises 13 residues. V was shortened by 3 bases and J by 4 bases, with 12 bases between the two germline ends. Germline CDR1 reads DFQATT; CDR2 reads SNEGSKA (reference sequence). The CDR3, as DNA: TGCAGTGCTAGTGTGACAGTGGGAGAGACCCAGTACTTC. Protein product: CSASVTVGETQYF.

The rearrangement links TRBV2 to TRBJ2-7; 10 bases agree with TRBD2. From germline, CDR1 is SNHLY and CDR2 FYNNEI. The CDR3 has 18 residues. The trim removed 5 bases at V and 1 base at J, leaving 14 bases unmatched. The CDR3 nucleotides are TGTGCCAGCAGTTGGGCACGTAAACTAGCGGGGCAATCCTACGAGCAGTACTTC. Its translation is CASSWARKLAGQSYEQYF.

This clone has only one observation. The genes are TRBV18 and TRBJ2-7; D may be TRBD1 or TRBD2 (5 bases each). Germline V CDR1 and CDR2: KGHSH, LQKENI. Deletions cut 3 bases from V and 7 bases from J, with 13 bases between. The CDR3 is 13 residues long. The CDR3 coding sequence is TGTGCCAGCTCACCCGGGACGGGCTGGGAGCAGTACTTC. Encoded protein: CASSPGTGWEQYF.

The V call is TRBV9, the J call TRBJ2-1; 13 nucleotides align to TRBD2. In germline, CDR1 is SGDLS, CDR2 YYNGEE. The ends lost 0 bases at V and 8 bases at J; junction bases unmatched: 8. The CDR3 is 17 amino acids. CDR3 nucleotide sequence: TGTGCCAGCAGCGTAGGAGGACTAGCGGGAGAAATCTATGAGCAGTTCTTC. This codes for CASSVGGLAGEIYEQFF.